The sequence of this T cell receptor beta chain was determined in a study of regulatory T cells in long-lasting Graves disease. Overall study context: With positive TSH receptor antibodies and over 5 years of antithyroid drugs, Graves' disease was considered persistent.

This clonotype showed up just once. Arm-PCR with iRepertoire HTBI primers amplified the CDR3 regions for these TCR beta libraries. TCRdb used MiXCR to reprocess the multiplex PCR reads, holding one entry per CDR3 protein. Here the sample spans about 460,000 distinct CDR3 sequences, approximately 23% being singletons. The CDR3 is 16 residues long. Trimming took off 2 bases at V and 8 bases at J, with 18 bases between the two ends. Germline V gene sequence: CDR1 MNHEY, CDR2 SVGEGT. Time point specified: persistent/refractory GD, antithyroid drugs over 5 years with positive TRAb. From PBMCs, RNA was extracted and then used to make the TCR library. Patients met American Thyroid Association criteria for Graves' disease. As collected, the peripheral blood samples measured 7.5 to 9 milliliters each and went into EDTA tubes.

The rearrangement joins TRBV6-2 or TRBV6-3 to TRBJ1-4; D perhaps matches TRBD1 (6 bases). The material was peripheral blood mononuclear cells (PBMCs), obtained when the disease was refractory, from a patient treated with antithyroid drugs. The clonotype comes from a female donor with Graves disease. Here the CDR3 DNA reads TGTGCCAGCAGTTACCGATCGGGGGGCGCGAAGGAAAAACTGTTTTTT. Encoded protein: CASSYRSGGAKEKLFF.